This T cell receptor beta chain was identified in a study of blood T cell repertoires in COVID-19. Study-wide background: Samples taken during acute and convalescent COVID-19 were collected in the United States, Italy and Spain. PBMCs, B-cell-depleted T cells, or T cells provided the cDNA or gDNA that made up the material.

In the authors' methods: Estimated nucleated cell counts came from reference gene primer amplification. Sequenced by immunoSEQ multiplex PCR; TCRdb stores in-frame clones only, minus some. V and J calls and clone size are given by that table; D and trimming were obtained from the DNA. The table has roughly 140,000 clones, 81% seen once. The CDR3 runs to 16 residues. J was trimmed by 6 bases and V by 1 base; bases with no gene match: 11. The germline gives CDR1 SGHAT, CDR2 FQDESV (reference sequence). This clone was observed a few times. The chain combines TRBV11-1 with TRBJ1-1, with 7 nucleotides matching TRBD1. This sequence originates from a human donor in a cohort sampled during active COVID-19. The sample taken for sequencing was peripheral blood. CDR3 sequence (DNA): TGTGCCAGCAGCTTAGGAGAGGGGGCAGATGTCGCTGAAGCTTTCTTT. This gives the protein CASSLGEGADVAEAFF. Complete variable domain (other parts from reference TRBV11-1 and TRBJ1-1): EAEVAQSPRYKITEKSQAVAFWCDPISGHATLYWYRQILGQGPELLVQFQDESVVDDSQLPKDRFSAERLKGVDSTLKIQPAELGDSAMYLCASSLGEGADVAEAFFGQGTRLTVV.